The sequence of this T cell receptor (beta chain) was determined in a study of patients and donors after allogeneic stem cell transplantation. In its sample, this clonotype was seen many times. TCRdb passed the RT-PCR reads through MiXCR, listing each CDR3 protein once. Among 400,000 to 450,000 distinct CDR3 sequences listed, around 15% were seen once. The CDR3 has 14 amino acids. V lost 3 bases, J lost 0 bases, and 10 bases lay in between. The germline CDR1 and CDR2 sequences are SQVTM and ANQGSEA. This receptor was identified in a human donor who was either an allogeneic HSCT recipient or a stem cell or donor lymphocyte infusion donor (not recorded which). It is not recorded whose cells these are; they may come from a transplant donor. What was sequenced was blood, either unsorted or a sorted T cell fraction (not recorded which). This rearrangement joins TRBV29-1 to TRBJ2-3; the D is unclear. CDR3 in DNA: TGCAGCGTTGACGCCCCAGAGAGCACAGATACGCAGTATTTT. Its translation: CSVDAPESTDTQYF.